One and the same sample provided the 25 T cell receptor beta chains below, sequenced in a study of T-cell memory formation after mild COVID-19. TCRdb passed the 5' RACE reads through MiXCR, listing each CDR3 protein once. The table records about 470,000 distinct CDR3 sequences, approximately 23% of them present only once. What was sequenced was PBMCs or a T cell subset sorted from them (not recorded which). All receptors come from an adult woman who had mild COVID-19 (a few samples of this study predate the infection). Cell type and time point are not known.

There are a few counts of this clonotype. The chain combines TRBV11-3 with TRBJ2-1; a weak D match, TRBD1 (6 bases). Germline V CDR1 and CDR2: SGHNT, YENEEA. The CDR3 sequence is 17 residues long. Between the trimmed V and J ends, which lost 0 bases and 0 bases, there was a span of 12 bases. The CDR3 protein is CASSLDPTGSSYNEQFF. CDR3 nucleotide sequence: TGTGCCAGCAGCTTAGATCCAACAGGGAGCTCCTACAATGAGCAGTTCTTC.

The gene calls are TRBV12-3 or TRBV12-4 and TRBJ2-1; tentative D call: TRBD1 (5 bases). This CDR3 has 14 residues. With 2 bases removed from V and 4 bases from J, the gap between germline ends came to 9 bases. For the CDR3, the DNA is TGTGCCAGCAGTTTATGGTCAGGGTACAATGAGCAGTTCTTC. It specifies CASSLWSGYNEQFF.

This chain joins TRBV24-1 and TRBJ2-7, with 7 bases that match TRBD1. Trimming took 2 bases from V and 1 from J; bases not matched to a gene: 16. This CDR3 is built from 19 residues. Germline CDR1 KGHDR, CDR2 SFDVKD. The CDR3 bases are TGTGCCACCAGTGATTCGACCCGGGCTGCCAGGGGGTTATCCTACGAGCAGTACTTC. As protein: CATSDSTRAARGLSYEQYF.

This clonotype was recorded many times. DNA for the CDR3: TGTGCCAGCAGTTTAGGCGGGGCCGGGGAGCTGTTTTTT. This translates into CASSLGGAGELFF. This chain links TRBV12-3 or TRBV12-4 with TRBJ2-2, with D possibly being TRBD2 (6 bases). Trimming took 1 base from V and 6 from J, leaving 6 bases between them. The CDR3 totals 13 residues.

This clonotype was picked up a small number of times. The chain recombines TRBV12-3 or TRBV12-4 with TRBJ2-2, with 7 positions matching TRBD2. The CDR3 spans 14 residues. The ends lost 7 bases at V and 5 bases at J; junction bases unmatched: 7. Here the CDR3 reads CASTAGVSTGELFF. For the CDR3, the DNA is TGTGCCAGCACTGCGGGAGTCTCAACCGGGGAGCTGTTTTTT.

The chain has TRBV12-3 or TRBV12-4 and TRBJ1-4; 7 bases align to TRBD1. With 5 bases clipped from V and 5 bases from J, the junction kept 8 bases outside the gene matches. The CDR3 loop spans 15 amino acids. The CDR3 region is CASSPQGGVNEKLFF. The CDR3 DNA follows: TGTGCCAGCAGTCCCCAGGGGGGGGTAAATGAAAAACTGTTTTTT.

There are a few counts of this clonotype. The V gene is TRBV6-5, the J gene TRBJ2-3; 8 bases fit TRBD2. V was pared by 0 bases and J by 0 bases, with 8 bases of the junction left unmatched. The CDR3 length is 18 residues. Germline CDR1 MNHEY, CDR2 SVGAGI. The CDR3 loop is CASSYSPPAGESTDTQYF. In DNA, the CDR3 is TGTGCCAGCAGTTACTCGCCCCCAGCGGGGGAAAGCACAGATACGCAGTATTTT.

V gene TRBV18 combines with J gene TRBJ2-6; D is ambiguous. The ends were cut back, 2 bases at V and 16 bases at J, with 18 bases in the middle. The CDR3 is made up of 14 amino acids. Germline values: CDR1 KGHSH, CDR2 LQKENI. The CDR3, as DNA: TGTGCCAGCTCACCAGGGGTACGTGATAGCCCTCTGACTTTC. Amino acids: CASSPGVRDSPLTF. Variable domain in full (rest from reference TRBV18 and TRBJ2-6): NAGVMQNPRHLVRRRGQEARLRCSPMKGHSHVYWYRQLPEEGLKFMVYLQKENIIDESGMPKERFSAEFPKEGPSILRIQQVVRGDSAAYFCASSPGVRDSPLTFGAGSRLTVL.

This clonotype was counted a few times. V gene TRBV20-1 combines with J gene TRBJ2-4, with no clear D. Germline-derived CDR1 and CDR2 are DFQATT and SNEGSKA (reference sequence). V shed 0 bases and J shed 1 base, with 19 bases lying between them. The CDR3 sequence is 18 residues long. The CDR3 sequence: CSAREASTSFLAKNIQYF. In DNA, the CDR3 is TGCAGTGCTAGAGAAGCTAGTACCTCGTTTTTGGCCAAAAACATTCAGTACTTC.

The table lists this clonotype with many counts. CDR3 protein: CASSLRLAGAYEQYF. The CDR3 nucleotides are TGTGCCAGCAGCTTAAGACTAGCGGGTGCCTACGAGCAGTACTTC. V is TRBV7-8 and J is TRBJ2-7; 10 nucleotides agree with TRBD2. Trimming cost V 2 bases and J 2 bases; bases outside gene matches: 3. Germline V lookup: CDR1 SGHVS, CDR2 FQNEAQ. This CDR3 region has 15 residues.

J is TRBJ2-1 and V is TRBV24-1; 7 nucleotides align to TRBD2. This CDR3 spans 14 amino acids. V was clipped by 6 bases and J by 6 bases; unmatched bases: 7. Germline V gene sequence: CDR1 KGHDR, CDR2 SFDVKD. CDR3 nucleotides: TGTGCCACCAGTAAACGGGAGGCCCGCAATGAGCAGTTCTTC. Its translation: CATSKREARNEQFF.

The DNA for the CDR3 is TGTGCCTGGGACAGGTTGAATTCACCCCTCCACTTT. This gives the protein CAWDRLNSPLHF. This chain links TRBV30 with TRBJ1-6, with D possibly being TRBD1 (6 bases). In germline, CDR1 is GTSNPN, CDR2 SVGIG (reference sequence). This CDR3 has 12 residues. Trimming removed 5 bases at V and 7 bases at J, with 9 bases between.

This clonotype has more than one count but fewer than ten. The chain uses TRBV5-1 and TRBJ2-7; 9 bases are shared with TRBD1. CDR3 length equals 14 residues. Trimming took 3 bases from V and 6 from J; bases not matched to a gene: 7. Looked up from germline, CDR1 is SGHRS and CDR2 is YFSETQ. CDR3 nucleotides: TGCGCCAGCAGCTGGGGACAGGGCCCCTCCGAGCAGTACTTC. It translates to CASSWGQGPSEQYF.

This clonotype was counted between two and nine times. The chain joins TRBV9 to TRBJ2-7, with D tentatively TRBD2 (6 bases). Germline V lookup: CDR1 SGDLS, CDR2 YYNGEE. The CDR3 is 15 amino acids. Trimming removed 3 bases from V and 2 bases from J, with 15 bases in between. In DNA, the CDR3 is TGTGCCAGCAGCGGGGGGACTCTTGGAGCCTACGAGCAGTACTTC. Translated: CASSGGTLGAYEQYF.

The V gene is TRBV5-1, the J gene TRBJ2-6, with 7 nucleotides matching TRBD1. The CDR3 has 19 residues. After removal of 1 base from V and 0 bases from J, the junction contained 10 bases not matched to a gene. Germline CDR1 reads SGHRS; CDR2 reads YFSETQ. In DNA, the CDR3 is TGCGCCAGCAGCTTGCGCCCCGGGACAGAGCTCTCTGGGGCCAACGTCCTGACTTTC. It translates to CASSLRPGTELSGANVLTF. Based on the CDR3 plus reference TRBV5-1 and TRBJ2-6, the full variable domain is KAGVTQTPRYLIKTRGQQVTLSCSPISGHRSVSWYQQTPGQGLQFLFEYFSETQRNKGNFPGRFSGRQFSNSRSEMNVSTLELGDSALYLCASSLRPGTELSGANVLTFGAGSRLTVL.

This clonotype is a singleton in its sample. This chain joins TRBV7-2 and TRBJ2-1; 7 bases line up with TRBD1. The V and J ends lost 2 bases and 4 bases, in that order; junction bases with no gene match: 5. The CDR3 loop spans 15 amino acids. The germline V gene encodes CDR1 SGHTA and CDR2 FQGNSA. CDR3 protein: CASSLMGQLYNEQFF. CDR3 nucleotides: TGTGCCAGCAGCTTAATGGGACAGTTGTACAATGAGCAGTTCTTC.

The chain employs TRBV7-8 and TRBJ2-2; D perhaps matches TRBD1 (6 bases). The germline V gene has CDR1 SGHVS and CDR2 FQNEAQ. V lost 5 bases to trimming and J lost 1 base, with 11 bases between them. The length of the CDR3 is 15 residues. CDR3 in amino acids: CASSQSRGNTGELFF. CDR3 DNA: TGTGCCAGCAGCCAAAGCAGGGGGAACACCGGGGAGCTGTTTTTT.

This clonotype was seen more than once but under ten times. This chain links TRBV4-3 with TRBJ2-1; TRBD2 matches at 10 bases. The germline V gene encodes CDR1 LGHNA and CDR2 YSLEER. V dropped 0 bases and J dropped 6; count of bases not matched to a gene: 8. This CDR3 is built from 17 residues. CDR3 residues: CASSQEARLAGLNEQFF. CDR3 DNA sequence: TGCGCCAGCAGCCAAGAGGCCCGACTAGCGGGTCTCAATGAGCAGTTCTTC.

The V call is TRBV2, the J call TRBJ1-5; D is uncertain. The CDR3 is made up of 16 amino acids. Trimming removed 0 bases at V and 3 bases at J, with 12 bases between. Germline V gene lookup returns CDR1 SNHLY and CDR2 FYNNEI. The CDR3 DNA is TGTGCCAGCAGTGAAGCGGCGCCAGGTTACAATCAGCCCCAGCATTTT. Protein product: CASSEAAPGYNQPQHF.

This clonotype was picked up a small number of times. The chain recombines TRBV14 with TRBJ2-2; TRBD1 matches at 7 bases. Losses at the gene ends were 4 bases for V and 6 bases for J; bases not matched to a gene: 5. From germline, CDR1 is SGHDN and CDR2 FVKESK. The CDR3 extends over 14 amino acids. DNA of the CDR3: TGTGCCAGCAGCCGAACAGGGGCGGCCGGGGAGCTGTTTTTT. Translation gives CASSRTGAAGELFF.

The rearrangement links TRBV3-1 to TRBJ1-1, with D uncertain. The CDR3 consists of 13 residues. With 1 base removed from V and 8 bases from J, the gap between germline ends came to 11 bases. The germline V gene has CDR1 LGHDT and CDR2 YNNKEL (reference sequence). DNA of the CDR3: TGTGCCAGCAGCCAAGTCAGGCAGGCAGAAGCTTTCTTT. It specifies CASSQVRQAEAFF.

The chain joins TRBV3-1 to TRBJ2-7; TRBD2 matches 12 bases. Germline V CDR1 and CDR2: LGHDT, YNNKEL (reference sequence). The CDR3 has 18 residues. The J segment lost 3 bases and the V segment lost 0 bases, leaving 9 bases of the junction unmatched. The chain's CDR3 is CASSQDASGGAPIYEQYF. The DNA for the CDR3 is TGTGCCAGCAGCCAAGACGCTAGCGGGGGGGCCCCCATCTACGAGCAGTACTTC.

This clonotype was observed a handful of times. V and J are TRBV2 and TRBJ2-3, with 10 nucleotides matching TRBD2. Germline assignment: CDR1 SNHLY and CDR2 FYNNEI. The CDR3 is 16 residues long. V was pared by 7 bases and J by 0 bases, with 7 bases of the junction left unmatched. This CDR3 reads CASTLGAGGSTDTQYF. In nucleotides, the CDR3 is TGTGCCAGCACCCTGGGAGCGGGAGGGAGCACAGATACGCAGTATTTT.

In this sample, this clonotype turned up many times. DNA of the CDR3: TGTGCCAGCAGCCAAGATGGGACACGCACTGAAGCTTTCTTT. This gives the protein CASSQDGTRTEAFF. This rearrangement joins TRBV14 to TRBJ1-1; maybe TRBD1 (6 bases). The CDR3 is 14 residues long. Germline CDR1 reads SGHDN; CDR2 reads FVKESK. V lost 0 bases and J 4 bases, leaving 9 bases between the germline ends.

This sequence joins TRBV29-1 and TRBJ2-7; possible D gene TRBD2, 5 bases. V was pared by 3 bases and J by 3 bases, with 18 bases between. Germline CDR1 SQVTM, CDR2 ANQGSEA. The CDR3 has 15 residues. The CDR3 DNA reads TGCAGCGTTGAGGGAGTAAGGCAATCGGGCTACGAGCAGTACTTC. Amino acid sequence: CSVEGVRQSGYEQYF.